This is a list of T cell receptor beta chains from one sample in a study of post-analysis software for immune sequencing data. TCRdb redid the calling of the PCR reads with MiXCR, one entry per CDR3 protein. The data contain about 160,000 distinct CDR3 sequences, under 40% of them singletons. Sequencing was performed on blood, taken after autologous hematopoietic stem cell transplantation. Every receptor here comes from a girl aged 10-17 years with multiple sclerosis. Each CDR3 is given with its conserved first and last residue. Each record gives: V gene, D gene, clone size, J gene, CDR3 protein, CDR3 DNA. D genes are given only for firm matches. Clone size is not always given. Where it is, it says once, few, many or a class for expanded clones.

v_gene: TRBV5-6; d_gene: TRBD1; abundance: NA; j_gene: TRBJ1-2; CDR3aa: CASSLGDRRGYTF; CDR3nt: TGTGCCAGCAGCTTGGGGGACAGGCGGGGCTACACCTTC
v_gene: TRBV5-1; d_gene: TRBD1; abundance: many; j_gene: TRBJ1-1; CDR3aa: CASSPRGPTEAFF; CDR3nt: TGCGCCAGCAGCCCCAGGGGGCCTACTGAAGCTTTCTTT
v_gene: TRBV20-1; d_gene: TRBD1; abundance: few; j_gene: TRBJ2-7; CDR3aa: CSARDPTGHGSHNYEQYF; CDR3nt: TGCAGTGCTAGAGACCCGACAGGGCACGGTTCCCACAATTACGAGCAGTACTTC
v_gene: TRBV9; d_gene: NA; abundance: NA; j_gene: TRBJ2-3; CDR3aa: CASSGGPTNGPGIDTQYF; CDR3nt: TGTGCCAGCAGCGGCGGCCCGACTAACGGCCCGGGGATCGATACGCAGTATTTT
v_gene: TRBV7-9; d_gene: NA; abundance: few; j_gene: TRBJ2-1; CDR3aa: CASSLRTFTGVFRNEQFF; CDR3nt: TGTGCCAGCAGCTTACGCACTTTTACGGGAGTGTTTAGGAATGAGCAGTTCTTC
v_gene: TRBV6-5; d_gene: TRBD1; abundance: many; j_gene: TRBJ1-2; CDR3aa: CASSSGTGARRSYTF; CDR3nt: TGTGCCAGCAGTTCCGGGACAGGGGCTCGGCGGAGCTACACCTTC
v_gene: TRBV5-1; d_gene: TRBD2; abundance: once; j_gene: TRBJ2-5; CDR3aa: CASSLDPGRVQETQYF; CDR3nt: TGCGCCAGCAGCTTGGACCCCGGGAGGGTCCAAGAGACCCAGTACTTC
v_gene: TRBV5-1; d_gene: TRBD2; abundance: NA; j_gene: TRBJ2-3; CDR3aa: CASSPQREGPPDTQYF; CDR3nt: TGCGCCAGCAGCCCCCAGCGGGAGGGCCCTCCAGATACGCAGTATTTT
v_gene: TRBV20-1; d_gene: TRBD2; abundance: many; j_gene: TRBJ2-1; CDR3aa: CSARDGGVAGGSEQFF; CDR3nt: TGCAGTGCTAGAGATGGAGGGGTCGCGGGAGGGAGTGAGCAGTTCTTC
v_gene: TRBV6-2/TRBV6-3; d_gene: TRBD2; abundance: few; j_gene: TRBJ2-1; CDR3aa: CASRPGLDDNEQFF; CDR3nt: TGTGCCAGCAGACCGGGACTAGATGACAATGAGCAGTTCTTC
v_gene: TRBV4-3; d_gene: NA; abundance: NA; j_gene: TRBJ2-3; CDR3aa: CASSQAKRDTQYF; CDR3nt: TGCGCCAGCAGCCAAGCAAAACGAGATACGCAGTATTTT
v_gene: TRBV3-1; d_gene: NA; abundance: few; j_gene: TRBJ2-7; CDR3aa: CASSQAGLYEQYF; CDR3nt: TGTGCCAGCAGCCAAGCGGGACTTTACGAGCAGTACTTC
v_gene: TRBV3-1; d_gene: NA; abundance: many; j_gene: TRBJ2-7; CDR3aa: CASSPNRQTYGQYF; CDR3nt: TGTGCCAGCAGTCCGAATCGACAGACCTACGGGCAGTACTTC
v_gene: TRBV29-1; d_gene: NA; abundance: NA; j_gene: TRBJ2-7; CDR3aa: CSVAGRGPYEQYF; CDR3nt: TGCAGCGTGGCGGGGAGGGGGCCTTACGAGCAGTACTTC
v_gene: TRBV2; d_gene: TRBD1; abundance: NA; j_gene: TRBJ1-4; CDR3aa: CASSESGRGHNEKLFF; CDR3nt: TGTGCCAGCAGTGAATCAGGCAGGGGGCACAATGAAAAACTGTTTTTT
v_gene: TRBV15; d_gene: NA; abundance: NA; j_gene: TRBJ2-3; CDR3aa: CATSRAYTDTQYF; CDR3nt: TGTGCCACCAGCAGAGCCTACACAGATACGCAGTATTTT
v_gene: TRBV5-1; d_gene: NA; abundance: NA; j_gene: TRBJ2-5; CDR3aa: CASSLGLREETQYF; CDR3nt: TGCGCCAGCAGCTTGGGACTAAGGGAAGAGACCCAGTACTTC
v_gene: TRBV4-2; d_gene: TRBD1; abundance: NA; j_gene: TRBJ1-1; CDR3aa: CASSPATGLNTEAFF; CDR3nt: TGTGCCAGCAGCCCCGCGACAGGGTTGAACACTGAAGCTTTCTTT
v_gene: TRBV4-1; d_gene: TRBD1; abundance: NA; j_gene: TRBJ1-4; CDR3aa: CASSQAYPGQGDEKLFF; CDR3nt: TGCGCCAGCAGCCAAGCTTACCCGGGACAGGGGGATGAAAAACTGTTTTTT
v_gene: TRBV7-6; d_gene: NA; abundance: NA; j_gene: TRBJ2-3; CDR3aa: CASSTRDSLDTDTQYF; CDR3nt: TGTGCCAGCAGCACAAGGGACTCCCTAGACACAGATACGCAGTATTTT
v_gene: TRBV6-1; d_gene: NA; abundance: few; j_gene: TRBJ2-4; CDR3aa: CASSEVLSKNIQYF; CDR3nt: TGTGCCAGCAGTGAAGTGTTGTCCAAAAACATTCAGTACTTC
v_gene: TRBV6-1; d_gene: TRBD2; abundance: many; j_gene: TRBJ2-3; CDR3aa: CASGLAGTIDTQYF; CDR3nt: TGTGCCAGCGGACTAGCGGGCACAATTGATACGCAGTATTTT
v_gene: TRBV25-1; d_gene: TRBD1; abundance: NA; j_gene: TRBJ1-5; CDR3aa: CASSEKERTGNQPQHF; CDR3nt: TGTGCCAGCAGTGAAAAGGAGAGGACAGGTAATCAGCCCCAGCATTTT
v_gene: TRBV29-1; d_gene: NA; abundance: many; j_gene: TRBJ2-1; CDR3aa: CSVVFNEQFF; CDR3nt: TGCAGCGTTGTGTTCAATGAGCAGTTCTTC
v_gene: TRBV2; d_gene: TRBD1; abundance: NA; j_gene: TRBJ2-2; CDR3aa: CASSERDRVDTGELFF; CDR3nt: TGTGCCAGCAGCGAGAGGGACAGGGTAGACACCGGGGAGCTGTTTTTT
v_gene: TRBV6-2/TRBV6-3; d_gene: NA; abundance: NA; j_gene: TRBJ2-2; CDR3aa: CASSAGELFF; CDR3nt: TGTGCCAGCAGTGCCGGGGAGCTGTTTTTT
v_gene: TRBV20-1; d_gene: NA; abundance: many; j_gene: TRBJ2-5; CDR3aa: CSARDPQGTRGTQYF; CDR3nt: TGCAGTGCTAGAGATCCACAGGGAACACGGGGGACCCAGTACTTC
v_gene: TRBV9; d_gene: TRBD1; abundance: NA; j_gene: TRBJ1-2; CDR3aa: CASSVGRGDRGLPHYGYTF; CDR3nt: TGTGCCAGCAGCGTAGGTCGAGGGGACAGGGGGCTTCCCCACTATGGCTACACCTTC
v_gene: TRBV6-6; d_gene: NA; abundance: few; j_gene: TRBJ2-7; CDR3aa: CASNLAGGYEQYF; CDR3nt: TGTGCCAGCAACCTCGCCGGGGGCTACGAGCAGTACTTC
v_gene: TRBV18; d_gene: NA; abundance: few; j_gene: TRBJ1-6; CDR3aa: CASSVGRASSPLHF; CDR3nt: TGTGCCAGCTCAGTAGGCAGAGCCAGCTCACCCCTCCACTTT
v_gene: TRBV7-2; d_gene: NA; abundance: NA; j_gene: TRBJ2-7; CDR3aa: CVSSSRQDYEQYF; CDR3nt: TGTGTCAGCAGCTCCCGACAGGACTACGAGCAGTACTTC
v_gene: TRBV20-1; d_gene: NA; abundance: few; j_gene: TRBJ2-7; CDR3aa: CSARPIHGSSYEQYF; CDR3nt: TGCAGTGCTAGGCCTATCCACGGAAGCTCCTACGAGCAGTACTTC
v_gene: TRBV20-1; d_gene: NA; abundance: NA; j_gene: TRBJ2-7; CDR3aa: CSARGDNPYEQYF; CDR3nt: TGCAGTGCCCGCGGGGACAACCCCTACGAGCAGTACTTC
v_gene: TRBV13; d_gene: NA; abundance: NA; j_gene: TRBJ2-1; CDR3aa: CASSPTGWGTPYNEQFF; CDR3nt: TGTGCCAGCAGCCCTACAGGGTGGGGGACCCCCTACAATGAGCAGTTCTTC
v_gene: TRBV29-1; d_gene: TRBD2; abundance: NA; j_gene: TRBJ2-7; CDR3aa: CSGLTSGRASEQYF; CDR3nt: TGCAGCGGCCTGACTAGCGGGAGGGCCAGCGAGCAGTACTTC
v_gene: TRBV20-1; d_gene: TRBD2; abundance: NA; j_gene: TRBJ2-7; CDR3aa: CSAIPGLAGARGSHNEQYF; CDR3nt: TGCAGTGCTATCCCGGGACTAGCGGGAGCTCGGGGTTCCCACAATGAGCAGTACTTC
v_gene: TRBV29-1; d_gene: NA; abundance: many; j_gene: TRBJ1-2; CDR3aa: CSVLVNYGYTF; CDR3nt: TGCAGCGTGTTGGTTAACTATGGCTACACCTTC
v_gene: TRBV7-9; d_gene: NA; abundance: NA; j_gene: TRBJ1-1; CDR3aa: CASSGTKDEAFF; CDR3nt: TGTGCCAGCAGCGGAACAAAGGATGAAGCTTTCTTT
v_gene: TRBV19; d_gene: TRBD1; abundance: NA; j_gene: TRBJ1-6; CDR3aa: CASSTRPGQVNNSPLHF; CDR3nt: TGTGCCAGTAGTACCCGACCGGGACAGGTGAATAATTCACCCCTCCACTTT
v_gene: TRBV4-1; d_gene: NA; abundance: few; j_gene: TRBJ1-5; CDR3aa: CASSQARDKHQPQHF; CDR3nt: TGCGCCAGCAGCCAAGCTCGGGACAAACACCAGCCCCAGCATTTT
v_gene: TRBV12-3/TRBV12-4; d_gene: NA; abundance: many; j_gene: TRBJ2-3; CDR3aa: CASKIWGADTQYF; CDR3nt: TGTGCCAGCAAAATCTGGGGAGCAGATACGCAGTATTTT
v_gene: TRBV5-1; d_gene: NA; abundance: once; j_gene: TRBJ2-4; CDR3aa: CASSLIQGGIQYF; CDR3nt: TGCGCCAGCAGCTTAATTCAAGGGGGCATTCAGTACTTC